The rows below give T cell receptor beta chains drawn from one sample of a study of blood T cell repertoires in COVID-19. Sequencing used immunoSEQ multiplex PCR; TCRdb keeps in-frame clones, though not all of them. The data show 50,000 to 80,000 clones, 65% to 80% seen once. Material: peripheral blood. Source of these receptors: a human donor in a cohort sampled during active COVID-19. Both conserved end residues are part of each CDR3. Only part of the rows carry a size: once, few, many, or a class if the clone is expanded.

clone size	V gene	J gene	CDR3 protein
NA	TRBV4-1	TRBJ2-5	CASSHGTSGGALETQYF
NA	TRBV10-3	TRBJ1-6	CAISEGGANSPLHF
NA	TRBV25-1	TRBJ2-1	CASSERRTGGLDEQFF
NA	TRBV5-1	TRBJ1-2	CASSLSSGGYTF
NA	TRBV5-6	TRBJ1-2	CASSFGTGSLSGYTF
NA	TRBV5-1	TRBJ1-2	CASSPTVQGNGYTF
NA	TRBV28	TRBJ1-4	CATTQLNEKLFF
few	TRBV29-1	TRBJ2-3	CSVEGSSGGTDTQYF
NA	TRBV9	TRBJ2-2	CASSKQGRDTGELFF
few	TRBV5-1	TRBJ1-2	CASSLVPGGVGGYTF
few	TRBV19	TRBJ2-2	CASIPQGASTGELFF
NA	TRBV27	TRBJ1-5	CASSFNRDQPQHF
NA	TRBV2	TRBJ2-5	CASSETGAGGETQYF
NA	TRBV24-1	TRBJ2-7	CATSKSTSGSSYEQYF
NA	TRBV3-1/TRBV3-2	TRBJ1-2	CASSQETLYGYTF
NA	TRBV18	TRBJ1-2	CASSPGQGHLNYGYTF
NA	TRBV28	TRBJ2-7	CASSLSVLYEQYF
NA	TRBV5-4	TRBJ2-7	CASSLANEYEQYF
NA	TRBV4-2	TRBJ1-1	CASSQVPENTEAFF
NA	TRBV29-1	TRBJ1-2	CSAGQGGYGYTF
NA	TRBV2	TRBJ1-5	CATQDPEGQGGNSNQPQHF